This T cell receptor (beta chain) was sequenced during a study of shared clonotypes between healthy human individuals. Study outcomes and limitations: Exclusively blood specimens were collected; tissue repertoires likely differ.

Using immunoSEQ multiplex PCR, the repertoire was profiled, and TCRdb retains in-frame clones only, with some absent. The sample holds roughly 1,600,000 clones, less than 99% seen once. This clone was picked up one time. Its matching antigen is unknown. The sequence derives from a man aged 25 to 40 in good health. Sequencing was carried out using naive CD4+ T cells sorted from blood. Regarding subset: CD45RA+ positively selected.

The CDR3 region has the DNA TGTGCCAGCAGCAGGCGGGGAACTTTAGGGTATCCTGGAAACACCATATATTTT. Its translation: CASSRRGTLGYPGNTIYF. The chain carries TRBV2 and TRBJ1-3; D unclear. Germline loops: CDR1 SNHLY, CDR2 FYNNEI. The germline V and J ends were trimmed by 6 bases and 2 bases, with 23 bases remaining between them. This CDR3 region has 18 residues.